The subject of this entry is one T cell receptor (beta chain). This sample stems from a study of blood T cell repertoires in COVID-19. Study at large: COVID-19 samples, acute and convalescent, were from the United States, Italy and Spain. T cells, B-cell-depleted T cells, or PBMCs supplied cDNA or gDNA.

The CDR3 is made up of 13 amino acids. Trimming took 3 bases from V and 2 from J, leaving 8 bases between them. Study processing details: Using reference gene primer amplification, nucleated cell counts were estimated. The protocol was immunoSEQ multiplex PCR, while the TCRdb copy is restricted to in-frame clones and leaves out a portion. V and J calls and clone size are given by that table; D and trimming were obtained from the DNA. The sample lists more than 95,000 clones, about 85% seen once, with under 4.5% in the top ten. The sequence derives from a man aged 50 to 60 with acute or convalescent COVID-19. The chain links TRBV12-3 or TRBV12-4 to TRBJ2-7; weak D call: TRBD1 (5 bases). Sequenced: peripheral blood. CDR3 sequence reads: CASSFTGPYEQYF. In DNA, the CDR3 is TGTGCCAGCAGTTTTACAGGCCCCTACGAGCAGTACTTC.